The 21 T cell receptor beta chains listed next were all sequenced from one sample in a study of cytomegalovirus exposure and HLA in healthy donors. The primer mix had 60 Vbeta and 13 Jbeta primers. TCRdb keeps only in-frame clones here, not all; method: immunoSEQ multiplex PCR. The sample shows roughly 120,000 clones, roughly 73% of them seen only once. Material: PBMCs. These receptors all stem from a woman aged 25-40 years in good health and CMV-seronegative.

The chain combines TRBV7-2 with TRBJ2-7; D remains ambiguous. Trimming took 4 bases from V and 0 from J, leaving 4 bases between them. There are 12 residues in the CDR3. CDR1 and CDR2 from the germline V gene are SGHTA and FQGNSA. CDR3 protein: CASSSSSYEQYF. Here the CDR3 DNA reads TGTGCCAGCAGCTCCAGCTCCTACGAGCAGTACTTC.

The rearrangement joins TRBV7-6 to TRBJ1-5; D gene ambiguous. Germline values: CDR1 SGHVS, CDR2 FNYEAQ. There are 16 residues in the CDR3. V dropped 1 base and J dropped 4 bases, with 14 bases sitting between them. This CDR3 reads CASSLGGQVGNQPQHF. The DNA for the CDR3 is TGTGCCAGCAGCTTAGGCGGGCAGGTAGGGAATCAGCCCCAGCATTTT.

V and J are TRBV6-5 and TRBJ2-6; perhaps TRBD2 as D (5 bases). Germline CDR1 is MNHEY and CDR2 is SVGAGI. CDR3 length equals 15 residues. V was clipped by 6 bases and J by 2 bases, with 11 bases between them. For the CDR3, the DNA is TGTGCCAGCAGGAACCCCGGGGCTGGGGCCAACGTCCTGACTTTC. It translates to CASRNPGAGANVLTF.

The J gene is TRBJ2-7, the V gene TRBV5-1; D gene unclear. The CDR3 contains 13 residues. Trimming removed 1 base at V and 1 base at J, with 6 bases between. CDR1 is SGHRS and CDR2 is YFSETQ in the germline V gene. CDR3 region: CASSLLSSYEQYF. As DNA, the CDR3 is TGCGCCAGCAGCTTGCTCTCTTCCTACGAGCAGTACTTC.

The J gene is TRBJ1-5, the V gene TRBV11-2, with D hard to call. Trimming left V 5 bases short and J 1 base short, with 9 bases between. The CDR3 length is 14 residues. Germline-derived CDR1 and CDR2 are SGHAT and FQNNGV. The CDR3 sequence: CASSLDWSNQPQHF. CDR3 sequence (DNA): TGTGCCAGCAGCCTTGACTGGAGCAATCAGCCCCAGCATTTT.

The table lists this clone with a few counts. The sample carries other DNA sequences with the same CDR3. The J gene is TRBJ2-7, the V gene TRBV11-3; 11 bases are a match to TRBD2. CDR1 is SGHNT and CDR2 is YENEEA in the germline V gene. Unmatched junction bases numbered 9, after V lost 4 bases and J lost 4 bases. CDR3 length: 16 amino acids. The CDR3 bases are TGTGCCAGCAGCTCCACTGGGACTAGCGGTGATTACGAGCAGTACTTC. Translated, it gives CASSSTGTSGDYEQYF. Filled out from reference TRBV11-3 and TRBJ2-7, the complete variable domain reads EAGVVQSPRYKIIEKKQPVAFWCNPISGHNTLYWYLQNLGQGPELLIRYENEEAVDDSQLPKDRFSAERLKGVDSTLKIQPAELGDSAVYLCASSSTGTSGDYEQYFGPGTRLTVT.

V gene TRBV2 combines with J gene TRBJ2-5, with TRBD1 as a possible D gene (7 bases). V was clipped by 8 bases and J by 5 bases, with 15 bases between them. The CDR3 extends over 13 amino acids. The germline gives CDR1 SNHLY, CDR2 FYNNEI. CDR3 in DNA: TGTGCCAGCCTCAGGGGGGTGCAGGAGACCCAGTACTTC. Its translation: CASLRGVQETQYF. Full variable domain (remainder filled in from reference TRBV2 and TRBJ2-5): EPEVTQTPSHQVTQMGQEVILRCVPISNHLYFYWYRQILGQKVEFLVSFYNNEISEKSEIFDDQFSVERPDGSNFTLKIRSTKLEDSAMYFCASLRGVQETQYFGPGTRLLVL.

V usage is TRBV19 and J usage is TRBJ1-1; D might be TRBD1 (5 bases). The CDR3 sequence is 15 residues long. CDR1 LNHDA and CDR2 SQIVND come from the germline V gene (reference sequence). V shed 9 bases and J shed 1 base, with 18 bases lying between them. The CDR3: CASYRGRTQNTEAFF. The CDR3 region has the DNA TGTGCCAGCTATAGGGGAAGGACACAGAACACTGAAGCTTTCTTT.

This clone has just one count. The gene calls are TRBV19 and TRBJ1-3; 8 nucleotides align to TRBD1. The germline CDR1 and CDR2 sequences are LNHDA and SQIVND (reference sequence). Trimming at V came to 7 bases and at J to 2 bases, leaving 7 bases not matched to a gene. The CDR3 is 15 amino acids. For the CDR3, the DNA is TGTGCCAGTACTTGGGGGGACAGGCCTGGAAACACCATATATTTT. Residues: CASTWGDRPGNTIYF.

The chain combines TRBV10-1 with TRBJ1-4; possible D gene TRBD1, 5 bases. The V end lost 2 bases, the J end lost 8 bases, and 21 bases lay between the germline ends. Germline-derived CDR1 and CDR2 are WNHNN and SYGVQD (reference sequence). The CDR3 runs 17 residues. The DNA for the CDR3 is TGCGCCAGCAGTGAGCTGGGGGGTTGTGGAGGCGACGAAAAACTGTTTTTT. Translation gives CASSELGGCGGDEKLFF.

This rearrangement joins TRBV4-1 to TRBJ2-3, with no clear D. CDR1 and CDR2 from the germline V gene are MGHRA and YSYEKL. The CDR3 consists of 13 residues. The V gene lost 1 base and the J gene lost 6 bases, with 8 bases spanning the gap. CDR3 DNA sequence: TGCGCCAGCAGCCAAGGCAGGTGGGATACGCAGTATTTT. Encoded protein: CASSQGRWDTQYF.

V usage is TRBV6-5 and J usage is TRBJ2-1; TRBD2 aligns across 10 bases. CDR1 is MNHEY, CDR2 SVGAGI, per germline. Trimming at V came to 4 bases and at J to 6 bases, leaving 9 bases not matched to a gene. This CDR3 is 16 amino acids long. This CDR3 is CASSSLTSGESNEQFF. The CDR3 DNA reads as TGTGCCAGCAGTTCCCTCACTAGCGGGGAATCCAATGAGCAGTTCTTC.

V usage is TRBV5-1 and J usage is TRBJ1-1; 8 bases align to TRBD1. This CDR3 has 15 amino acids. The V and J ends lost 4 bases and 3 bases, in that order; junction bases with no gene match: 8. Germline V gives CDR1 SGHRS, CDR2 YFSETQ. The CDR3 bases are TGCGCCAGCAGCGTGGGGTCAGGGGGCGACACTGAAGCTTTCTTT. Its protein is CASSVGSGGDTEAFF.

The chain has TRBV19 and TRBJ2-7; 11 nucleotides match TRBD2. V trimming: 2 bases; J trimming: 5 bases; junction bases outside the gene matches: 8. Germline V gives CDR1 LNHDA, CDR2 SQIVND (reference sequence). The CDR3 contains 16 residues. CDR3 protein: CASSITLAGAPHEQYF. The CDR3 DNA sequence: TGTGCCAGTAGTATAACACTAGCGGGGGCTCCCCACGAGCAGTACTTC.

V usage is TRBV6-1 and J usage is TRBJ1-5; D is perhaps TRBD1 (6 bases). This CDR3 region has 15 residues. CDR1 is MNHNS, CDR2 SASEGT, per germline. Trimming pared 6 bases from V and 4 bases from J, leaving 16 bases between. Written as DNA, the CDR3 is TGTGCCAGCAGCGTTCAGGGGAATGAGAATCAGCCCCAGCATTTT. Protein product: CASSVQGNENQPQHF.

The CDR3 DNA sequence: TGTGCCAGCAGTACCGGGACAGCTTCTCAAGGCTACACCTTC. Its translation is CASSTGTASQGYTF. This chain uses TRBV6-5 with TRBJ1-2, with 7 bases fitting TRBD1. V shed 5 bases, J shed 8 bases, and the junction held 11 bases outside the gene matches. The CDR3 runs to 14 residues. Germline V gene sequence: CDR1 MNHEY, CDR2 SVGAGI.

V is TRBV6-5 and J is TRBJ2-1; TRBD1 aligns across 8 bases. The CDR3 contains 15 residues. V gave up 6 bases and J gave up 5 bases; unmatched junction bases: 9. Germline-derived CDR1 and CDR2 are MNHEY and SVGAGI. As DNA, the CDR3 is TGTGCCAGCAGGCATGACAGGGGCGAGAACAATGAGCAGTTCTTC. Amino acid sequence: CASRHDRGENNEQFF.

This sequence joins TRBV27 and TRBJ1-5; D is possibly TRBD1 (5 bases). Germline CDR1 is MNHEY and CDR2 is SMNVEV (reference sequence). This CDR3 spans 13 amino acids. V was cut by 2 bases and J by 6 bases, with 8 bases left in between. The CDR3: CASSLGGSQPQHF. The DNA for the CDR3 is TGTGCCAGCAGTTTAGGGGGGTCTCAGCCCCAGCATTTT.

This chain uses TRBV6-1 with TRBJ1-4; TRBD1 might be the D (6 bases). V lost 8 bases, J lost 2 bases, and 9 bases lay in between. Germline V gene data show CDR1 as MNHNS and CDR2 as SASEGT. The CDR3 has 13 amino acids. CDR3 loop: CASQQGTNEKLFF. The CDR3 nucleotides are TGTGCCAGCCAGCAGGGGACTAATGAAAAACTGTTTTTT.

The V gene is TRBV27, the J gene TRBJ1-1; TRBD1 aligns across 9 bases. CDR3 length: 14 residues. Per the germline V gene, CDR1 is MNHEY and CDR2 is SMNVEV (reference sequence). Losses at the gene ends were 5 bases for V and 4 bases for J; bases not matched to a gene: 5. The CDR3 sequence is CASSEPGQGTEAFF. CDR3 DNA sequence: TGTGCCAGCAGTGAGCCGGGACAGGGCACTGAAGCTTTCTTT.

V is TRBV10-3 and J is TRBJ1-6; 7 nucleotides match TRBD1. There are 15 residues in the CDR3. The V and J ends lost 10 bases and 5 bases, in that order; junction bases with no gene match: 11. Germline V CDR1 and CDR2: ENHRY, SYGVKD. The CDR3 reads CATKVIGTDNSPLHF. The CDR3 DNA is TGTGCCACAAAAGTTATCGGGACAGATAATTCACCCCTCCACTTT.